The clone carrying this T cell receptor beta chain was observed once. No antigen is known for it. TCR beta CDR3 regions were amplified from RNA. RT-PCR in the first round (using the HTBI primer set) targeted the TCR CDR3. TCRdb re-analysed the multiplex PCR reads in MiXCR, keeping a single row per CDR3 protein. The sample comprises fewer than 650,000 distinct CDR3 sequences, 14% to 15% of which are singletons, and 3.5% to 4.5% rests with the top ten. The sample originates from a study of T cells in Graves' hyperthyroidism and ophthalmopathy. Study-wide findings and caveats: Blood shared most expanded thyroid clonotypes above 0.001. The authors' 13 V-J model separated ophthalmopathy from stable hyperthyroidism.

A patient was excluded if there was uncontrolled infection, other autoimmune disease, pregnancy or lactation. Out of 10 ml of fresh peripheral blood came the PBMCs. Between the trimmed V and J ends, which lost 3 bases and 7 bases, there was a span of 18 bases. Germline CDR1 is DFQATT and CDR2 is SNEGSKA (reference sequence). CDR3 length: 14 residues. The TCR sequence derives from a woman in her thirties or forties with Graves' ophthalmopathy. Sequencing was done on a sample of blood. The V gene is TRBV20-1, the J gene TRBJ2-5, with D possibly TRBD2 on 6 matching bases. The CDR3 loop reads CSAREDWGDWTQYF. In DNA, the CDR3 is TGCAGTGCTAGGGAGGACTGGGGGGATTGGACCCAGTACTTC.